The next 12 T cell receptor beta chains were all read from a single sample in a study of PD-L1 blockade in urothelial cancer (dated by TCRdb to about 2017). Receptors were amplified or captured by the immunoSEQ multiplex PCR assay. TCRdb's version of the immuneACCESS table is confined to in-frame rearrangements and falls short of the full clone set. An unresolved V gene accounts for under half of the shortfall where checked; the remainder is of unknown origin. Counted in this sample were about 82,000 clones; more than 85% of them appeared once. The ten largest clonotypes hold approximately 9% of the sample. The material was PBMCs, obtained around atezolizumab (anti-PD-L1) treatment. These receptors all stem from a man in his 60s with urothelial cancer.

Turning to this clone: Relative to the germline gene, one junction end is altered; a read error may explain this. V usage is TRBV27 and J usage is TRBJ1-1; 8 positions match TRBD1. CDR3 length: 13 residues. Germline V gene lookup returns CDR1 MNHEY and CDR2 SMNVEV (reference sequence). The CDR3 sequence is CASNRQGNPEAFF. CDR3 bases: TGTGCCAGCAATAGACAGGGGAACCCTGAAGCTTTCTTT.

This chain connects TRBV7-9 to TRBJ1-1; D perhaps matches TRBD1 (6 bases). V lost 5 bases and J lost 6, with 16 bases in between. The CDR3 consists of 14 residues. Germline loops: CDR1 SEHNR, CDR2 FQNEAQ (reference sequence). The CDR3 reads CASSETDRPPEAFF. The DNA for the CDR3 is TGTGCCAGCAGCGAAACCGACAGGCCCCCTGAAGCTTTCTTT. The full variable domain, in which reference TRBV7-9 and TRBJ1-1 provide the parts outside the CDR3, is DTGVSQNPRHKITKRGQNVTFRCDPISEHNRLYWYRQTLGQGPEFLTYFQNEAQLEKSRLLSDRFSAERPKGSFSTLEIQRTEQGDSAMYLCASSETDRPPEAFFGQGTRLTVV.

The rearrangement uses TRBV21-1 and TRBJ2-7; the DNA was not used to check the table's D call, TRBD1. TRBV21-1 is an annotated pseudogene. The CDR3 length is 18 residues. The CDR3 nucleotides are TGTGCCAGCATCCCGACCCGGGCAAAGACAGGTTTTACCTACGAGCAGTACTTC. Translating it yields CASIPTRAKTGFTYEQYF.

The rearrangement links TRBV25-1 to TRBJ2-7; 7 bases map to TRBD1. The ends lost 5 bases at V and 0 bases at J; junction bases unmatched: 1. This CDR3 is built from 13 residues. In germline, CDR1 is MGHDK, CDR2 SYGVNS. The CDR3 is CASSRQGSYEQYF. CDR3 nucleotide sequence: TGTGCCAGCAGTCGACAGGGCTCCTACGAGCAGTACTTC.

This chain links TRBV5-6 with TRBJ2-1, with D possibly TRBD2 on 6 matching bases. The CDR3 contains 14 residues. Germline V lookup: CDR1 SGHDT, CDR2 YYEEEE. Trimming took off 0 bases at V and 6 bases at J, with 10 bases between the two ends. CDR3 sequence (DNA): TGTGCCAGCAGCTTGGGGAGGGGAGGCAATGAGCAGTTCTTC. Translated, it gives CASSLGRGGNEQFF.

This clone was seen just once. This chain connects TRBV7-2 to TRBJ2-3; 12 bases agree with TRBD2. The CDR3 extends over 16 amino acids. The V gene end was trimmed by 7 bases and the J gene end by 4 bases; junction bases not matched to a gene: 9. Germline V CDR1 and CDR2: SGHTA, FQGNSA. Here the CDR3 DNA reads TGTGCCAGCATGAAGCTAGCGGGGGGGCACCCAGATACGCAGTATTTT. This translates into CASMKLAGGHPDTQYF.

The V call is TRBV7-2, the J call TRBJ2-5, with D perhaps TRBD1 (6 bases). V gave up 1 base and J gave up 7 bases, with 13 bases separating them. The CDR3 is 14 amino acids. Germline V gene lookup returns CDR1 SGHTA and CDR2 FQGNSA. The CDR3 DNA follows: TGTGCCAGCAGCTTAGACAGGGCCCAGGGGACCCAGTACTTC. It yields the protein CASSLDRAQGTQYF.

Remarks on this clone: The junction departs from germline at one end; a sequencing error may be responsible. In the same sample, other DNA sequences code for this CDR3. This chain links TRBV5-6 with TRBJ2-7; no reliable D call. The germline V gene encodes CDR1 SGHDT and CDR2 YYEEEE. CDR3 length equals 14 residues. For the CDR3, the DNA is TGCGCCAGCAGCTTCAGGTTTACCTCCTACGAGCAGTACTTC. As protein: CASSFRFTSYEQYF.

The J gene is TRBJ2-6, the V gene TRBV4-3, with a tentative D call TRBD1 (6 bases). Germline CDR1 reads LGHNA; CDR2 reads YSLEER. The CDR3 spans 19 residues. With 0 bases removed from V and 0 bases from J, the gap between germline ends came to 15 bases. The CDR3 sequence: CASSQDGQMGASGANVLTF. The CDR3 bases are TGCGCCAGCAGCCAAGATGGTCAAATGGGGGCCTCTGGGGCCAACGTCCTGACTTTC.

V usage is TRBV30 and J usage is TRBJ1-5, with D perhaps matching TRBD1 (6 bases). Germline V lookup: CDR1 GTSNPN, CDR2 SVGIG (reference sequence). V was clipped by 3 bases and J by 0 bases, with 12 bases between them. The CDR3 length is 15 residues. This chain's CDR3 is CAWSRQDHSNQPQHF. DNA of the CDR3: TGTGCCTGGAGCCGACAGGACCATAGCAATCAGCCCCAGCATTTT.

Here the CDR3 reads CASSRGQREGHNEQFF. In DNA form, the CDR3 reads TGTGCCAGCTCCCGGGGGCAGCGGGAGGGCCACAATGAGCAGTTCTTC. V usage is TRBV18 and J usage is TRBJ2-1, with 10 bases matching TRBD2. The CDR3 consists of 16 residues. V was pared by 6 bases and J by 5 bases, with 10 bases of the junction left unmatched. The germline gives CDR1 KGHSH, CDR2 LQKENI. The whole variable domain, remainder taken from reference TRBV18 and TRBJ2-1, is NAGVMQNPRHLVRRRGQEARLRCSPMKGHSHVYWYRQLPEEGLKFMVYLQKENIIDESGMPKERFSAEFPKEGPSILRIQQVVRGDSAAYFCASSRGQREGHNEQFFGPGTRLTVL.

The V and J genes are TRBV5-1 and TRBJ2-5; 8 nucleotides match TRBD2. The CDR3 covers 14 residues. Germline V gene lookup returns CDR1 SGHRS and CDR2 YFSETQ. Trimming cost V 0 bases and J 5 bases; bases outside gene matches: 3. The CDR3 protein is CASSLDPGGETQYF. CDR3 DNA: TGCGCCAGCAGCTTGGACCCGGGAGGGGAGACCCAGTACTTC.